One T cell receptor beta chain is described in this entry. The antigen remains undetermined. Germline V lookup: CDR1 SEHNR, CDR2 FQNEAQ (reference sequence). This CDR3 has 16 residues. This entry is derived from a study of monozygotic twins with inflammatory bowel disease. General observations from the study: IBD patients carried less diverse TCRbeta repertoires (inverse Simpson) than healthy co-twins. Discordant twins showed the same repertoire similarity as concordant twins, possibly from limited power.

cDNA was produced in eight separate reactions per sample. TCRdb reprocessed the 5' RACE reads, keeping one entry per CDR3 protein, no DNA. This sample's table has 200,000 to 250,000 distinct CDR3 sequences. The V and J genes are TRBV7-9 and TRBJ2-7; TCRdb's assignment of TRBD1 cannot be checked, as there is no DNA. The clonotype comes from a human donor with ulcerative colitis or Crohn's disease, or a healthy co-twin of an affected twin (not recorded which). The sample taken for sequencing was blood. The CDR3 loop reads CASSQFDRDRNYEQYF.